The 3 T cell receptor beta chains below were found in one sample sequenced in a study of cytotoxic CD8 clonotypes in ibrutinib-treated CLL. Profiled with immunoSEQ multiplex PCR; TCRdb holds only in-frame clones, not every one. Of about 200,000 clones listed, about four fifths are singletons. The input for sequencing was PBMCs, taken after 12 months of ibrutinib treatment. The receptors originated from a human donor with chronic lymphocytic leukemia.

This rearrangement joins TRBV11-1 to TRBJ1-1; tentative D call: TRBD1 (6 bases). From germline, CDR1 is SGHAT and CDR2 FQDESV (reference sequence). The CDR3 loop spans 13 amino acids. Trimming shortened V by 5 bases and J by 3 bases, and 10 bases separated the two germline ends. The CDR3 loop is CASSLQGDTEAFF. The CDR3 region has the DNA TGTGCCAGCAGCCTACAGGGCGACACTGAAGCTTTCTTT.

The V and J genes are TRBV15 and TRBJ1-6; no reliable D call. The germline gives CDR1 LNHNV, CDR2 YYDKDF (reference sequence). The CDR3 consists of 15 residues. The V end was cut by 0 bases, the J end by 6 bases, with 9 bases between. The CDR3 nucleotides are TGTGCCACCAGCAGAGAGGGCGCCCCTAATTCACCCCTCCACTTT. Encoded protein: CATSREGAPNSPLHF.

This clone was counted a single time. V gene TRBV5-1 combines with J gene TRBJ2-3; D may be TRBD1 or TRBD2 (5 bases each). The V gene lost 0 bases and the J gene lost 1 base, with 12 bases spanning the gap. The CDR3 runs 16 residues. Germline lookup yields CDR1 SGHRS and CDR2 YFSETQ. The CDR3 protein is CASSLAFGDRTDTQYF. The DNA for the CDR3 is TGCGCCAGCAGCTTGGCTTTCGGGGACCGCACAGATACGCAGTATTTT.